Listed here are 4 T cell receptor beta chains from one sample, sequenced in a study of long-term antiretroviral therapy in people with HIV. They ran version v3.0 of the immunoSEQ assay at survey level. Produced via immunoSEQ multiplex PCR; TCRdb's table is partial and in-frame only. The sample yields about 28,000 clones, 75% to 90% seen once. Sequences were derived from unsorted PBMCs, sampled 0.3 years after starting antiretroviral therapy. The source is a middle-aged man with HIV.

The chain employs TRBV29-1 and TRBJ2-3, with D tentatively TRBD1 (6 bases). The CDR3 runs 12 residues. The V gene's germline CDR1 is SQVTM and CDR2 ANQGSEA. With 7 bases removed from V and 5 bases from J, the gap between germline ends came to 13 bases. CDR3 in DNA: TGCAGCGAGGGCAGGGGACGAGATACGCAGTATTTT. Its protein is CSEGRGRDTQYF.

This clone was seen just once. The gene calls are TRBV2 and TRBJ2-1; TRBD2 matches at 8 bases. Germline V lookup: CDR1 SNHLY, CDR2 FYNNEI. The CDR3 runs to 14 residues. Trimming cost V 8 bases and J 3 bases; bases outside gene matches: 6. The CDR3 DNA reads TGTGCCAGCCTCCAAGCGGGGGTCTACAATGAGCAGTTCTTC. Translation: CASLQAGVYNEQFF.

V usage is TRBV11-2 and J usage is TRBJ2-7, with D unresolved. CDR1 and CDR2 from the germline V gene are SGHAT and FQNNGV. This CDR3 is 13 amino acids long. Trimming removed 3 bases at V and 2 bases at J, with 8 bases between. This CDR3 is CASSLGTTYEQYF. The CDR3 DNA follows: TGTGCCAGCAGCTTGGGAACCACCTACGAGCAGTACTTC. The variable domain in full, completed from reference TRBV11-2 and TRBJ2-7, reads EAGVAQSPRYKIIEKRQSVAFWCNPISGHATLYWYQQILGQGPKLLIQFQNNGVVDDSQLPKDRFSAERLKGVDSTLKIQPAKLEDSAVYLCASSLGTTYEQYFGPGTRLTVT.

J is TRBJ1-5 and V is TRBV10-1; D is perhaps TRBD1 (6 bases). V was cut by 6 bases and J by 3 bases, with 15 bases left in between. Germline loops: CDR1 WNHNN, CDR2 SYGVQD (reference sequence). The CDR3 totals 15 residues. In DNA form, the CDR3 reads TGCGCCAGCAGCCCACAGGGTGTGGACAATCAGCCCCAGCATTTT. This sequence encodes CASSPQGVDNQPQHF.